The clone carrying this T cell receptor beta chain was picked up many times. The antigen is undetermined. The V end lost 5 bases, the J end lost 6 bases, and 19 bases lay between the germline ends. Germline V gene lookup returns CDR1 SGHAT and CDR2 FQNNGV. This CDR3 comprises 15 residues. This specimen comes from a study of T cell repertoires in cytomegalovirus infection. Study-wide results and limits: Dominant in the ex vivo response were TCR beta clonotypes restricted by HLA-C and specific for CMV. Pooled public TCR beta family frequency picked out CMV carriers with the relevant HLA.

TCRdb fed the reads into MiXCR, producing one record per CDR3 protein. Among 250,000 to 300,000 distinct CDR3 sequences, roughly 13% were seen once, and the ten largest hold 8.5% to 10%. The sample taken for sequencing was PBMCs. This chain uses TRBV11-2 with TRBJ2-5, with D perhaps assigned TRBD1 or TRBD2 (6 bases each). The source is a human donor in good health (CMV status not recorded). Some clones in this sample may be carry-over from other donors' samples. The DNA of the CDR3 is TGTGCCAGCAGCCGCCTAGGGGGGATCGGGAAGACCCAGTACTTC. Its protein is CASSRLGGIGKTQYF. The full variable domain, rest sourced from reference TRBV11-2 and TRBJ2-5, is EAGVAQSPRYKIIEKRQSVAFWCNPISGHATLYWYQQILGQGPKLLIQFQNNGVVDDSQLPKDRFSAERLKGVDSTLKIQPAKLEDSAVYLCASSRLGGIGKTQYFGPGTRLLVL.